This is a list of T cell receptor beta chains from one sample in a study of cytomegalovirus exposure and HLA in healthy donors. Sequenced by immunoSEQ multiplex PCR; TCRdb stores in-frame clones only, minus some. The sample records over 75,000 clones, about 76% being singletons. The sequenced sample consisted of PBMCs. These receptors all stem from a man aged 40-50 years in good health and CMV-seropositive. Both conserved end residues are part of each CDR3. D genes are given only for firm matches. The size field is filled for only some rows; it gives once, few, many or a size class.

length | J | D | V | size | CDR3 | DNA
14 | TRBJ1-1 | TRBD1 | TRBV19 | few | CASSSGQGGSEAFF | TGTGCCAGTAGTTCGGGACAGGGAGGCTCTGAAGCTTTCTTT
11 | TRBJ1-2 | NA | TRBV6-6 | NA | CASSIGVGYTF | TGTGCCAGCAGTATAGGGGTTGGGTACACCTTC
13 | TRBJ1-6 | NA | TRBV5-6 | NA | CASSPRLGSPLHF | TGTGCCAGCAGCCCGAGACTAGGGTCACCCCTCCACTTT
20 | TRBJ2-5 | TRBD1 | TRBV28 | once | CASSLSSVPRDRVLPETQYF | TGTGCCAGCAGTTTATCTTCGGTCCCCCGGGACAGGGTTCTGCCTGAGACCCAGTACTTC
14 | TRBJ2-3 | TRBD2 | TRBV29-1 | NA | CSGHGGAVGDTQYF | TGCAGCGGCCACGGGGGGGCCGTAGGAGATACGCAGTATTTT
15 | TRBJ2-5 | TRBD2 | TRBV4-3 | NA | CASSPAGGGQETQYF | TGCGCCAGCAGCCCCGCGGGGGGCGGCCAAGAGACCCAGTACTTC
13 | TRBJ1-1 | NA | TRBV4-1 | NA | CASSDNLNTEAFF | TGCGCCAGCAGCGACAATTTGAACACTGAAGCTTTCTTT
15 | TRBJ1-1 | NA | TRBV4-1 | NA | CASSQPTWGLTEAFF | TGCGCCAGCAGCCAGCCTACCTGGGGGCTCACTGAAGCTTTCTTT
14 | TRBJ1-1 | NA | TRBV5-1 | NA | CASSLDLTGTEAFF | TGCGCCAGCAGCTTGGATCTTACGGGGACTGAAGCTTTCTTT
14 | TRBJ2-5 | TRBD2 | TRBV7-9 | NA | CASSRLAGQETQYF | TGTGCCAGCAGTCGACTAGCGGGACAAGAGACCCAGTACTTC
15 | TRBJ1-2 | TRBD1 | TRBV29-1 | NA | CSVELGTGGRGGYTF | TGCAGCGTTGAACTTGGGACAGGGGGCAGGGGTGGCTACACCTTC
14 | TRBJ2-3 | TRBD1 | TRBV23-1 | NA | CARFQGQTVDTQYF | TGCGCCAGGTTCCAGGGACAGACAGTGGATACGCAGTATTTT
18 | TRBJ2-5 | TRBD2 | TRBV7-2 | few | CASSLERLAGGLQETQYF | TGTGCCAGCAGCTTAGAACGACTAGCGGGGGGATTACAAGAGACCCAGTACTTC
13 | TRBJ2-5 | TRBD1 | TRBV6-6 | once | CASADRPQETQYF | TGTGCCAGCGCGGACAGGCCACAAGAGACCCAGTACTTC
13 | TRBJ2-5 | NA | TRBV2 | NA | CASTEQTQETQYF | TGTGCCAGTACGGAACAGACACAAGAGACCCAGTACTTC
14 | TRBJ1-2 | NA | TRBV28 | few | CASTSVGANYGYTF | TGTGCCAGTACCTCGGTCGGGGCTAACTATGGCTACACCTTC
14 | TRBJ1-2 | NA | TRBV28 | NA | CASSLGGVLYGYTF | TGTGCCAGCAGTTTAGGGGGGGTCCTCTATGGCTACACCTTC
17 | TRBJ1-2 | TRBD1 | TRBV4-3 | NA | CASSQDSSRQGLYGYTF | TGCGCCAGCAGCCAAGATAGTTCGCGACAGGGGCTTTATGGCTACACCTTC
13 | TRBJ1-5 | NA | TRBV7-9 | NA | CASSLMRGQPQHF | TGTGCCAGCAGCTTAATGAGAGGACAGCCCCAGCATTTT
15 | TRBJ2-5 | NA | TRBV4-1 | NA | CASSQDWSRRETQYF | TGCGCCAGCAGCCAAGATTGGTCTAGGCGCGAGACCCAGTACTTC